This TCR beta chain emerged from a study of early T cells in non-severe SARS-CoV-2 infection. CDR1 is SGHVS and CDR2 is FQNEAQ in the germline V gene. V was trimmed by 8 bases and J by 0 bases, leaving 16 bases between them. The CDR3 consists of 15 residues. General observations from the study: Matching results from VDJdb favored anti-spike CD8 responses, leaving private and CD4 specificities undetected.

Notes on this clonotype: The antigen is not known.

Unique molecular identifier tags were affixed to discrete cDNA molecules. TCRdb re-called the 5' RACE reads with MiXCR, one entry per CDR3 protein. The sample shows around 80,000 distinct CDR3 sequences, under 15% of them seen only once. Sequenced: whole blood. The chain employs TRBV7-8 and TRBJ2-5, with D perhaps assigned TRBD1 or TRBD2 (5 bases each). This TCR was recovered from an adult who was a healthcare worker with PCR-confirmed SARS-CoV-2 infection or an uninfected control (not recorded which). In DNA, the CDR3 is TGTGCCAGCGCCCGGGGCAGGACGTACCAAGAGACCCAGTACTTC. Protein sequence: CASARGRTYQETQYF.